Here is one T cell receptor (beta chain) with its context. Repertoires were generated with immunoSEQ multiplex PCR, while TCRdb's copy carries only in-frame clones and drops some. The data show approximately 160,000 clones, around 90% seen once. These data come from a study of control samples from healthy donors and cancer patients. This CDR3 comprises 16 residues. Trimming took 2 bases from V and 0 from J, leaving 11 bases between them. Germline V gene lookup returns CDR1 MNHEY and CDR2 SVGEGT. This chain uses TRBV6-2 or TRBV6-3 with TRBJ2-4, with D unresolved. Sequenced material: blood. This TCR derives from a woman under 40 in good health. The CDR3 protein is CASSYGPVVAKNIQYF. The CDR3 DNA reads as TGTGCCAGCAGTTACGGCCCGGTCGTAGCCAAAAACATTCAGTACTTC.